This T cell receptor beta chain is from a study of identical twins. From the 5' RACE reads, TCRdb called clonotypes with MiXCR, one entry per CDR3 protein. Of about 730,000 distinct CDR3 sequences in the sample, 21% were seen once. Points on this clonotype: Its antigen is unidentified.

The CDR3 totals 16 residues. Germline lookup yields CDR1 SEHNR and CDR2 FQNEAQ (reference sequence). V dropped 4 bases and J dropped 2; count of bases not matched to a gene: 10. Findings of the study overall: Without tracking the same donors, conclusions rested on cross-sectional statistical analysis.

These same data were also listed under a study on T cells expressing NK-cell markers. That work contributes: Sorted CD3+CD56-NKG2C+, CD3+CD56+NKG2C- and CD3+CD56+NKG2C+ T cells were the source of the TCR beta repertoires.

The genes are TRBV7-9 and TRBJ2-5; 7 positions match TRBD1. Sequencing was done on a sample of PBMCs. The origin of this receptor is a woman aged 18 to 35 in good health. The CDR3 DNA reads as TGTGCCAGCAGCTCCCCACAGGGGCTAACTCAAGAGACCCAGTACTTC. Translation: CASSSPQGLTQETQYF.